One T cell receptor beta chain is described in this entry. The CDR3 is 12 residues long. MiXCR, applied by TCRdb to the RT-PCR reads, yields one record per CDR3 protein. The sample lists about 700,000 distinct CDR3 sequences, more than 13% occurring once. This receptor was obtained from a female donor in good health, serving as a healthy control. The chain links TRBV21-1 to TRBJ2-1. TRBV21-1 is noted as a pseudogene. The sequenced material came from memory CD4+ T cells from blood. The CDR3 loop reads CASTSRDNEQFF. The CDR3 coding sequence is TGTGCCAGCACCTCTAGAGACAATGAGCAGTTCTTC.